This T cell receptor (beta chain) was observed in a study of CD8+ T cells in alopecia areata. CDR1 is SQVTM and CDR2 is ANQGSEA in the germline V gene. CDR3 length equals 13 residues. V was trimmed by 4 bases and J by 2 bases, leaving 8 bases between them. This clone was observed a single time. TCR sequencing used cDNA made by reverse transcription of extracted RNA. TCRdb's copy holds only in-frame clones and misses some; the assay was immunoSEQ multiplex PCR. The sample carries 110,000 to 150,000 clones, 62% recorded once. The gene calls are TRBV29-1 and TRBJ2-2; TRBD1 might be the D (5 bases). The TCR originated in a human donor in good health. Source material: CD8+ T cells sorted from blood. DNA for the CDR3: TGCAGCGTTGGACAGCCCAACACCGGGGAGCTGTTTTTT. Its translation is CSVGQPNTGELFF.